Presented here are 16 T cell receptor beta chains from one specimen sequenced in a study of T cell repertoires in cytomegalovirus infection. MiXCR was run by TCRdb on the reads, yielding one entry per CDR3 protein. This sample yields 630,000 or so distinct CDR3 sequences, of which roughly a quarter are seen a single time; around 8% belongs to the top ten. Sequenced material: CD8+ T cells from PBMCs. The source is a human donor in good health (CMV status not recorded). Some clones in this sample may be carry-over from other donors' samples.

This CDR3 is CASSLLGDSTDTQYF. The DNA for the CDR3 is TGCGCCAGCAGCTTGTTAGGGGATTCGACAGATACGCAGTATTTT. The genes are TRBV5-1 and TRBJ2-3; D may be TRBD1 (5 bases). Trimming pared 1 base from V and 3 bases from J, leaving 12 bases between. Germline V CDR1 and CDR2: SGHRS, YFSETQ. CDR3 size: 15 residues.

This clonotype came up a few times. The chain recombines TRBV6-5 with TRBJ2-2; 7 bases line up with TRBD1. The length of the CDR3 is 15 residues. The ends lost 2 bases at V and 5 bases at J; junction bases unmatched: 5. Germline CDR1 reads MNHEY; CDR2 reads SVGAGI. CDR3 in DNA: TGTGCCAGCAGTTACGGGACAGTCGTAACCGGGGAGCTGTTTTTT. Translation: CASSYGTVVTGELFF.

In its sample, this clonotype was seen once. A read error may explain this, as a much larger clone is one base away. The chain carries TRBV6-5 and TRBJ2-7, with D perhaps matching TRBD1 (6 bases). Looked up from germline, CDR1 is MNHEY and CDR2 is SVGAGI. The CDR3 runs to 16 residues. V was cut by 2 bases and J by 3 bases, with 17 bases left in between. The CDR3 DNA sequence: TGTGCCAGCAGTTACCACCAGGGGCGGTTGGGCTACGAGCAGTACTTC. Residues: CASSYHQGRLGYEQYF.

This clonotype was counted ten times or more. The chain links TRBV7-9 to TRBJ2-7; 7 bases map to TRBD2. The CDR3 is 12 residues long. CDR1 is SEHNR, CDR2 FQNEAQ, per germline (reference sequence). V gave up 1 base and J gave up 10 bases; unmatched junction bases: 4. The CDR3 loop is CASSLGGGGQYV. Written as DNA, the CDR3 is TGTGCCAGCAGCTTAGGGGGGGGAGGACAGTACGTC.

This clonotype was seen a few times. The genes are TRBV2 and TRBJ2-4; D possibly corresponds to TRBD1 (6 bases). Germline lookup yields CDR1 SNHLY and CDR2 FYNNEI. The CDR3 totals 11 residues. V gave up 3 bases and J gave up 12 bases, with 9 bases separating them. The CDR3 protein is CASSDRGSQYF. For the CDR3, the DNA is TGTGCCAGCAGTGACAGGGGATCTCAGTACTTC.

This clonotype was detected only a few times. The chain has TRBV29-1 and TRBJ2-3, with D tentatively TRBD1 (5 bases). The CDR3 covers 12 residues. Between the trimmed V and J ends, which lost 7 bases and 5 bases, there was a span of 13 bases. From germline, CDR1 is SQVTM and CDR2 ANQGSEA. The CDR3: CSGGRVLDTQYF. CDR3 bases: TGCAGCGGCGGCAGGGTGTTAGATACGCAGTATTTT.

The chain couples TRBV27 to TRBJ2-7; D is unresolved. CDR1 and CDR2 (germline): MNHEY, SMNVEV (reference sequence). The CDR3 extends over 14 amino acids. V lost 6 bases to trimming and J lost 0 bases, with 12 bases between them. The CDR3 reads CASRWLDGSYEQYF. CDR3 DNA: TGTGCCAGCAGGTGGCTGGACGGCTCCTACGAGCAGTACTTC.

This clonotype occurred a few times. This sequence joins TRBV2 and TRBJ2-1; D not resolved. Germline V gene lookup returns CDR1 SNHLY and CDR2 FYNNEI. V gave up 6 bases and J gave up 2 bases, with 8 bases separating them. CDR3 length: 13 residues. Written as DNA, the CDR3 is TGTGCCAGCAGGTCGCGGACCTACAATGAGCAGTTCTTC. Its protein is CASRSRTYNEQFF. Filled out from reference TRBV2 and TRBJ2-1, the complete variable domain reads EPEVTQTPSHQVTQMGQEVILRCVPISNHLYFYWYRQILGQKVEFLVSFYNNEISEKSEIFDDQFSVERPDGSNFTLKIRSTKLEDSAMYFCASRSRTYNEQFFGPGTRLTVL.

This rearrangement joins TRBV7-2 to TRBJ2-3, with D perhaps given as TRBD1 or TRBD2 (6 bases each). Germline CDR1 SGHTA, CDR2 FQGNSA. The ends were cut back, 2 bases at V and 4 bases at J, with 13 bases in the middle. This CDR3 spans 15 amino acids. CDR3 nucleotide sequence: TGTGCCAGCAGCTTAAGTGGGGGGCAAGCAGATACGCAGTATTTT. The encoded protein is CASSLSGGQADTQYF.

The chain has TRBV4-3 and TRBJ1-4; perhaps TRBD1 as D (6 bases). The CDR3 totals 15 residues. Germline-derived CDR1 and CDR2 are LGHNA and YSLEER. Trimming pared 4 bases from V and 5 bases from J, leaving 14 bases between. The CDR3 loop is CASSRSDRRNEKLFF. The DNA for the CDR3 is TGCGCCAGCAGCCGGAGTGACAGGCGGAATGAAAAACTGTTTTTT.

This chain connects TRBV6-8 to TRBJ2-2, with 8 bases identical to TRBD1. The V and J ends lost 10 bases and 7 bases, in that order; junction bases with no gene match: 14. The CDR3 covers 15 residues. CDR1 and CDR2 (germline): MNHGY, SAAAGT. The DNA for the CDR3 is TGTGCCAACAGCCACCCTGGACAGGGCATCGGGGAGCTGTTTTTT. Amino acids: CANSHPGQGIGELFF.

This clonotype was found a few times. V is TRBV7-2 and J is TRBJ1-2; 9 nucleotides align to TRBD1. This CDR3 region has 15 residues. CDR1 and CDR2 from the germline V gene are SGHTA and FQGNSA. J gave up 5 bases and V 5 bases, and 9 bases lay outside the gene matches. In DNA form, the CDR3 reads TGTGCCAGCAGCCCGAATTGGACAGGGGTTTATGGCTACACCTTC. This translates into CASSPNWTGVYGYTF.

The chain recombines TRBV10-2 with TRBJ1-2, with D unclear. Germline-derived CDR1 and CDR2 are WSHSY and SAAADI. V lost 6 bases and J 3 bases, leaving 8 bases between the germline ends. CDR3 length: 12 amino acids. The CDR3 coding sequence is TGCGCCAGCAGCGCCAACCACTATGGCTACACCTTC. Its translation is CASSANHYGYTF.

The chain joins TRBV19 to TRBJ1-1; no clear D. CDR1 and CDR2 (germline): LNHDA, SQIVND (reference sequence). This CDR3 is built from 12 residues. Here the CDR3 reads CAAGGVNTEAFF. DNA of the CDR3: TGTGCTGCGGGAGGAGTGAACACTGAAGCTTTCTTT. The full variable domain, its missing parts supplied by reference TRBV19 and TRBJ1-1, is DGGITQSPKYLFRKEGQNVTLSCEQNLNHDAMYWYRQDPGQGLRLIYYSQIVNDFQKGDIAEGYSVSREKKESFPLTVTSAQKNPTAFYLCAAGGVNTEAFFGQGTRLTVV.

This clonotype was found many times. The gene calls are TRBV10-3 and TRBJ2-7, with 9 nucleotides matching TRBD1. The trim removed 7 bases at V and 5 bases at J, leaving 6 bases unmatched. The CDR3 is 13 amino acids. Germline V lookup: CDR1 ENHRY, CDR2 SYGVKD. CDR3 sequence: CAITGRTGDEQYF. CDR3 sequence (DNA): TGTGCCATCACCGGAAGGACAGGGGACGAGCAGTACTTC.

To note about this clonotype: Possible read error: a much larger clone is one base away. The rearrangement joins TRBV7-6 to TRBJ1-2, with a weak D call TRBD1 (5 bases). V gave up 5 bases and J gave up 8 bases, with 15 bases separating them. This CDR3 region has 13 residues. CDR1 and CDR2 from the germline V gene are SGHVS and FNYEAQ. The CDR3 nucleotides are TGTGCCAGCAGCCGTCAGGGAAGAGGCGGCTACACCTTC. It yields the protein CASSRQGRGGYTF.